Listed here are 31 T cell receptor beta chains from one sample, sequenced in a study of shared clonotypes between healthy human individuals. Measured with immunoSEQ multiplex PCR; TCRdb has only the in-frame clones, and not every one. The data show fewer than 200,000 clones, about 68% seen once. The specimen sequenced was memory CD4+ T cells sorted from blood. Subset noted: CD45RA-negative fraction. All receptors come from a man aged 30 to 45 in good health.

The chain joins TRBV19 to TRBJ2-1, with 9 nucleotides matching TRBD1. CDR3 length: 14 residues. Germline V CDR1 and CDR2: LNHDA, SQIVND (reference sequence). V dropped 11 bases and J dropped 7; count of bases not matched to a gene: 12. CDR3 region: CASNPTGGRNEQFF. CDR3 nucleotides: TGTGCCTCGAACCCCACAGGGGGCCGGAATGAGCAGTTCTTC.

A few counts support this clone. V gene TRBV4-1 combines with J gene TRBJ1-1; tentatively, D is TRBD1 (5 bases). The length of the CDR3 is 15 residues. V gave up 0 bases and J gave up 1 base, with 9 bases separating them. The germline CDR1 and CDR2 sequences are MGHRA and YSYEKL. CDR3 DNA: TGCGCCAGCAGCCAAGATCCAGGGAAGAACACTGAAGCTTTCTTT. Translated: CASSQDPGKNTEAFF.

The V gene is TRBV7-7, the J gene TRBJ2-5, with D unclear. This CDR3 is 14 amino acids long. The germline gives CDR1 SSHAT, CDR2 FNYEAQ (reference sequence). V was shortened by 4 bases and J by 1 base, with 10 bases between the two germline ends. The CDR3 DNA is TGTGCCAGCAGCTCCTCATCAACCCAAGAGACCCAGTACTTC. This sequence encodes CASSSSSTQETQYF.

As DNA, the CDR3 is TGCAGCGTCGTAAGGGCTAGCGGGAGATGGAGCTCCTACAATGAGCAGTTCTTC. Its translation is CSVVRASGRWSSYNEQFF. The chain recombines TRBV29-1 with TRBJ2-1; 10 nucleotides agree with TRBD2. Germline V gene sequence: CDR1 SQVTM, CDR2 ANQGSEA. This CDR3 comprises 18 residues. The V gene end was trimmed by 6 bases and the J gene end by 0 bases; junction bases not matched to a gene: 14.

The J gene is TRBJ1-3, the V gene TRBV4-3; unclear D gene. Trimming took off 0 bases at V and 4 bases at J, with 4 bases between the two ends. Germline CDR1 LGHNA, CDR2 YSLEER. The CDR3 length is 13 residues. The CDR3 DNA reads TGCGCCAGCAGCCAAGAACCCGGAAACACCATATATTTT. Translated: CASSQEPGNTIYF.

This sequence joins TRBV11-2 and TRBJ1-2; no clear D gene. V was clipped by 3 bases and J by 3 bases, with 8 bases between them. Germline lookup yields CDR1 SGHAT and CDR2 FQNNGV. The CDR3 is 13 amino acids. CDR3 nucleotide sequence: TGTGCCAGCAGCTTCTCGGGTTACTATGGCTACACCTTC. Translated: CASSFSGYYGYTF.

The chain employs TRBV14 and TRBJ2-7; a weak D match, TRBD1 (5 bases). V lost 1 base to trimming and J lost 6 bases, with 10 bases between them. CDR1 and CDR2 (germline): SGHDN, FVKESK. The length of the CDR3 is 13 residues. CDR3 residues: CASSQVRQGEQYF. The CDR3 DNA reads as TGTGCCAGCAGCCAAGTGAGGCAGGGCGAGCAGTACTTC.

The chain employs TRBV10-1 and TRBJ2-7; 9 positions match TRBD1. Germline-derived CDR1 and CDR2 are WNHNN and SYGVQD (reference sequence). J lost 7 bases, V lost 4 bases, and 5 bases had no gene match. The length of the CDR3 is 13 residues. The CDR3 DNA reads as TGCGCCAGCAGTGTCGGACAGGGGTCGGAGCAGTACTTC. This codes for CASSVGQGSEQYF.

This chain connects TRBV6-5 to TRBJ2-6; unclear D gene. This CDR3 is built from 15 residues. Trimming stripped 2 bases from V and 2 bases from J, with 7 bases between. Per the germline V gene, CDR1 is MNHEY and CDR2 is SVGAGI. CDR3 residues: CASSYGSPGANVLTF. The CDR3 DNA sequence: TGTGCCAGCAGTTACGGGTCCCCTGGGGCCAACGTCCTGACTTTC.

This clone was observed at least ten times. The chain combines TRBV5-1 with TRBJ2-3; the D gene is possibly TRBD2 (5 bases). Between the trimmed V and J ends, which lost 4 bases and 3 bases, there was a span of 15 bases. Germline V lookup: CDR1 SGHRS, CDR2 YFSETQ. CDR3 length: 15 residues. CDR3 residues: CASSRERTATDTQYF. The CDR3 DNA reads TGCGCCAGCAGCAGGGAGCGGACTGCGACAGATACGCAGTATTTT.

This clone appeared a single time. The chain has TRBV10-1 and TRBJ2-5; 7 bases map to TRBD1. The germline gives CDR1 WNHNN, CDR2 SYGVQD (reference sequence). The length of the CDR3 is 14 residues. With V trimmed by 3 bases and J by 1 base, 2 bases remained unmatched. CDR3 nucleotide sequence: TGCGCCAGCAGTGACCACAGGGGCCAAGAGACCCAGTACTTC. Its protein product is CASSDHRGQETQYF.

This chain joins TRBV5-3 and TRBJ2-5; D ambiguous. Being an ORF, TRBV5-3 has a function that is uncertain. Trimming pared 2 bases from V and 4 bases from J, leaving 18 bases between. The CDR3 loop spans 16 amino acids. The CDR3 nucleotides are TGTGCCAGAAGCTTAACGGACGAAATTTTCCGAGAGACCCAGTACTTC. Its protein product is CARSLTDEIFRETQYF.

The V and J genes are TRBV5-1 and TRBJ2-3, with 8 bases fitting TRBD2. The germline gives CDR1 SGHRS, CDR2 YFSETQ. This CDR3 is 15 amino acids long. V lost 2 bases and J lost 4; bases outside the gene matches: 6. The CDR3 loop is CASSLSGGYADTQYF. Written as DNA, the CDR3 is TGCGCCAGCAGCTTAAGCGGGGGTTACGCAGATACGCAGTATTTT. The complete variable domain, with remaining parts taken from reference TRBV5-1 and TRBJ2-3, reads KAGVTQTPRYLIKTRGQQVTLSCSPISGHRSVSWYQQTPGQGLQFLFEYFSETQRNKGNFPGRFSGRQFSNSRSEMNVSTLELGDSALYLCASSLSGGYADTQYFGPGTRLTVL.

The chain joins TRBV6-6 to TRBJ1-4, with 7 bases that match TRBD1. Germline CDR1 is MNHNY and CDR2 is SVGAGI (reference sequence). The V segment lost 6 bases and the J segment 8 bases; nucleotides outside the gene matches: 6. The CDR3 spans 13 residues. As DNA, the CDR3 is TGTGCCAGCAGCTCGACAGGGAAGGAAAAACTGTTTTTT. Its protein product is CASSSTGKEKLFF.

CDR3 nucleotide sequence: TGTGCCAGCAGCACCGGACAGGGAAATTCCTACGAGCAGTACTTC. It encodes CASSTGQGNSYEQYF. The J gene is TRBJ2-7, the V gene TRBV11-3; 8 bases line up with TRBD1. V lost 5 bases and J lost 1; bases outside the gene matches: 7. CDR3 length equals 15 residues. The germline V gene has CDR1 SGHNT and CDR2 YENEEA.

The chain is built from TRBV6-1 and TRBJ2-1, with 8 bases that match TRBD2. J gave up 0 bases and V 0 bases, and 4 bases lay outside the gene matches. The CDR3 is made up of 17 amino acids. In germline, CDR1 is MNHNS, CDR2 SASEGT. CDR3 bases: TGTGCCAGCAGTGAAGCGCCCAGCGGGAGCTCCTACAATGAGCAGTTCTTC. Protein: CASSEAPSGSSYNEQFF.

There are a few counts of this clone. CDR3 coding DNA: TGTGCCGGCACGTCAGGGGCTGCTTTCTATGGCTACACCTTC. This gives the protein CAGTSGAAFYGYTF. The chain carries TRBV5-4 and TRBJ1-2, with a tentative D call TRBD1 (6 bases). The V gene lost 10 bases and the J gene lost 4 bases, with 20 bases spanning the gap. Germline CDR1 SGHNT, CDR2 YYREEE (reference sequence). The CDR3 has 14 amino acids.

This chain links TRBV20-1 with TRBJ2-5, with no clear D. The CDR3 spans 10 residues. Trimming cost V 3 bases and J 7 bases, with 6 bases left between them. Germline V gene sequence: CDR1 DFQATT, CDR2 SNEGSKA (reference sequence). In DNA, the CDR3 is TGCAGTGCTAGCCCCCGGACCCAGTACTTC. It encodes CSASPRTQYF.

In this sample, this clone turned up once. The gene calls are TRBV5-6 and TRBJ2-3, with 13 bases matching TRBD2. V dropped 0 bases and J dropped 4; count of bases not matched to a gene: 2. This CDR3 has 16 residues. Germline-derived CDR1 and CDR2 are SGHDT and YYEEEE. CDR3 protein: CASSLGGLAGADTQYF. In DNA form, the CDR3 reads TGTGCCAGCAGCTTGGGCGGACTAGCGGGAGCAGATACGCAGTATTTT.

The chain joins TRBV7-3 to TRBJ2-1, with D unresolved. V was trimmed by 4 bases and J by 5 bases, leaving 6 bases between them. Germline assignment: CDR1 SGHTA and CDR2 FQGTGA. This CDR3 comprises 12 residues. CDR3 protein: CASSSMNNEQFF. Here the CDR3 DNA reads TGTGCCAGCAGCTCCATGAACAATGAGCAGTTCTTC. Based on the CDR3 plus reference TRBV7-3 and TRBJ2-1, the full variable domain is GAGVSQTPSNKVTEKGKYVELRCDPISGHTALYWYRQSLGQGPEFLIYFQGTGAADDSGLPNDRFFAVRPEGSVSTLKIQRTERGDSAVYLCASSSMNNEQFFGPGTRLTVL.

The rearrangement links TRBV19 to TRBJ2-1, with 8 nucleotides matching TRBD2. Germline CDR1 is LNHDA and CDR2 is SQIVND (reference sequence). With 7 bases clipped from V and 6 bases from J, the junction kept 11 bases outside the gene matches. This CDR3 contains 15 residues. The CDR3 DNA sequence: TGTGCCAGTATAGCGGAAGCGGGAGTATTCAATGAGCAGTTCTTC. Amino acids: CASIAEAGVFNEQFF.

The rearrangement joins TRBV5-1 to TRBJ2-7; TRBD1 aligns across 8 bases. Germline CDR1 reads SGHRS; CDR2 reads YFSETQ. The V gene end was trimmed by 3 bases and the J gene end by 4 bases; junction bases not matched to a gene: 6. The CDR3 is made up of 14 amino acids. CDR3 nucleotides: TGCGCCAGCAGCTGGGCAGGGGGCGAGTACGAGCAGTACTTC. Its translation is CASSWAGGEYEQYF.

Of note for this clone: The junction shows a germline mismatch at one end, possibly a read error. The chain employs TRBV5-3 and TRBJ2-5; 8 bases match TRBD2. TRBV5-3 is marked as an open reading frame, function uncertain. The CDR3 totals 15 residues. In DNA, the CDR3 is TGTGCCAGCAGCTTTCCGGGAGGGCTTGTGGAGACCCAGTACTTC. Encoded protein: CASSFPGGLVETQYF.

This clone appeared a few times. The sample carries other DNA sequences with the same CDR3. V gene TRBV10-1 combines with J gene TRBJ2-2, with D perhaps TRBD2 (5 bases). Germline V lookup: CDR1 WNHNN, CDR2 SYGVQD (reference sequence). This CDR3 has 13 residues. The V end lost 4 bases, the J end lost 5 bases, and 8 bases lay between the germline ends. The CDR3 DNA reads TGCGCCAGCAGTGCTGGAGGAACCGGGGAGCTGTTTTTT. It yields the protein CASSAGGTGELFF.

The CDR3 DNA sequence: TGTGCCAGCCGGGGAGGGGGTTGGACTGAAGCTTTCTTT. Amino acid sequence: CASRGGGWTEAFF. The chain uses TRBV28 and TRBJ1-1; TRBD1 is a possible D gene (6 bases). CDR1 and CDR2 from the germline V gene are MDHEN and SYDVKM. V dropped 8 bases and J dropped 5 bases, with 15 bases sitting between them. CDR3 size: 13 residues.

This clone was detected ten times or more. The chain links TRBV7-9 to TRBJ2-7; a weak D match, TRBD2 (6 bases). The V gene's germline CDR1 is SEHNR and CDR2 FQNEAQ (reference sequence). This CDR3 contains 15 residues. With 6 bases removed from V and 4 bases from J, the gap between germline ends came to 19 bases. CDR3 DNA: TGTGCCAGCAGACCCCGCGGGCGGGACCGGTACGAGCAGTACTTC. As protein: CASRPRGRDRYEQYF.

A few counts support this clone. This rearrangement joins TRBV18 to TRBJ2-1; no reliable D call. V lost 1 base and J 7 bases, leaving 14 bases between the germline ends. CDR1 and CDR2 (germline): KGHSH, LQKENI. The CDR3 has 15 amino acids. The CDR3 bases are TGTGCCAGCTCACCACAAGGATTTGGGTCTAATGAGCAGTTCTTC. As protein: CASSPQGFGSNEQFF.

This rearrangement joins TRBV7-2 to TRBJ2-1; D uncertain. V lost 7 bases and J 4 bases, leaving 8 bases between the germline ends. The CDR3 is made up of 12 amino acids. Germline V lookup: CDR1 SGHTA, CDR2 FQGNSA. CDR3 sequence: CASTDTYNEQFF. As DNA, the CDR3 is TGTGCCAGCACCGATACTTACAATGAGCAGTTCTTC.

This clone was detected a few times. The chain couples TRBV15 to TRBJ2-7; D is unclear. Trimming took off 1 base at V and 4 bases at J, with 11 bases between the two ends. This CDR3 contains 14 residues. Germline values: CDR1 LNHNV, CDR2 YYDKDF (reference sequence). CDR3 sequence reads: CATSRVSGVYEQYF. CDR3 DNA sequence: TGTGCCACCAGCAGAGTCTCCGGCGTTTACGAGCAGTACTTC.

The V and J genes are TRBV7-9 and TRBJ1-4; D unresolved. The ends were cut back, 1 base at V and 7 bases at J, with 4 bases in the middle. Germline V gene lookup returns CDR1 SEHNR and CDR2 FQNEAQ (reference sequence). This CDR3 has 12 residues. The CDR3 loop is CASSLDTEKLFF. The CDR3 region has the DNA TGTGCCAGCAGCTTAGACACTGAAAAACTGTTTTTT.

The gene calls are TRBV11-2 and TRBJ2-1; D may match TRBD1 or TRBD2 (5 bases each). Trimming removed 3 bases at V and 6 bases at J, with 21 bases between. The CDR3 is made up of 17 amino acids. Germline V gene lookup returns CDR1 SGHAT and CDR2 FQNNGV. The CDR3 here is CASSFLGVGSVRNEQFF. CDR3 in DNA: TGTGCCAGCAGCTTTTTGGGGGTTGGGTCCGTACGCAATGAGCAGTTCTTC.